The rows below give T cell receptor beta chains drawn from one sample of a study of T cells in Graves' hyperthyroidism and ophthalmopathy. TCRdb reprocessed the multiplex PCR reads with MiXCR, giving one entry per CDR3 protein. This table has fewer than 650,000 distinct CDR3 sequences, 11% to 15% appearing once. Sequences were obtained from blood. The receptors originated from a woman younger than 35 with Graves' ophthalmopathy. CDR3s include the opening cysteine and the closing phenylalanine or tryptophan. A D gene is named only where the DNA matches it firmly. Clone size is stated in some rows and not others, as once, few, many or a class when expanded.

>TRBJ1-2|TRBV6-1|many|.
TGTGCCACCAATTTCGGACCGACACGGGGGGATGGCTACACCTTC
CATNFGPTRGDGYTF
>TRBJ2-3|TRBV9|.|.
TGTGCCAGCAGCGTTCTAGCGTTCTACACAGATACGCAGTATTTT
CASSVLAFYTDTQYF
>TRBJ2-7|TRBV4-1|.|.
TGCGCCAGCAGCCAGGGACATCGCTCCTACGAGCAGTACTTC
CASSQGHRSYEQYF
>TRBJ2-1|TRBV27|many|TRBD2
TGTGCCAGCAGTTTGGTTCAGACTAGCGGATATTACAATGAGCAGTTCTTC
CASSLVQTSGYYNEQFF
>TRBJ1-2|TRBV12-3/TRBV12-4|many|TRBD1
TGTGCCAGCAGCGAACAGGGGGCCGGCTATGGCTACACCTTC
CASSEQGAGYGYTF
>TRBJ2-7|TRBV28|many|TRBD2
TGTGCCAGCAGTCACCGGACTAGCGGGAGATACGAGCAGTACTTC
CASSHRTSGRYEQYF
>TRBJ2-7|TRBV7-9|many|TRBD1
TGTGCCAGCAGCTGGACCGCGTACAGGGGTGACGAGCAGTACTTC
CASSWTAYRGDEQYF
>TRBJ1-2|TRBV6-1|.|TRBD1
TGTGCCAGCAGTCTCGGGACAGGGGCCCCCTATGGCTACACCTTC
CASSLGTGAPYGYTF
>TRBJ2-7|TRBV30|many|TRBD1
TGTGCCTGGAGTCCCGGGACAGACCTCTACGAGCAGTACTTC
CAWSPGTDLYEQYF
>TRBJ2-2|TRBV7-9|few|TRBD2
TGTGCCAGCACCCGTTGGGGAGCGGGAAGCACCGGGGAGCTGTTTTTT
CASTRWGAGSTGELFF
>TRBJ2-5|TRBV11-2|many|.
TGTGCCAGCAGCTTAGAACGCTGGGAGACCCAGTACTTC
CASSLERWETQYF
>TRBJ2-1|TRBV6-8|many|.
TGTGCCAGCAGCCAGCCTGGACAGCAAACCTACAATGAGCAGTTCTTC
CASSQPGQQTYNEQFF
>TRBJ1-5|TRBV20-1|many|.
TGCAGTGCTAGAGATGCAGGGCTGAATCAGCCCCAGCATTTT
CSARDAGLNQPQHF
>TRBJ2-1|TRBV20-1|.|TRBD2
TGCAGTGCTAGGATGAGGATCGCGGGAGGGCCTAGGACCTACAATGAGCAGTTCTTC
CSARMRIAGGPRTYNEQFF
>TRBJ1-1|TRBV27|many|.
TGTGCCAGCAGTTTCCGCAGGAACACTGAAGCTTTCTTT
CASSFRRNTEAFF
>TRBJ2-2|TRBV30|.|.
TGTGCCTGGAGTTTGACTTCTGGAGGGCGTGCCGGGGAGCTGTTTTTT
CAWSLTSGGRAGELFF
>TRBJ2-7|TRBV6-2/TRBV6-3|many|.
TGTGCCAGCAGTTCTGACTTCACCTACGAGCAGTACTTC
CASSSDFTYEQYF
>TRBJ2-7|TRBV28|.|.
TGTGCCAGCAGTTTAATCGGGGCCCGGGGCGAGCAGTACTTC
CASSLIGARGEQYF
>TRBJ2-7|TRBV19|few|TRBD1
TGTGCCAGTAGTATACAGGGGGCTGACGAGCAGTACTTC
CASSIQGADEQYF
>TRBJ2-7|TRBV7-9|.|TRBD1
TGCGCCAGCAGTCCACAAGACAGGGGCCCCTACGAGCAGTACTTC
CASSPQDRGPYEQYF
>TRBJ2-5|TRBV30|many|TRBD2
TGTGCCTGGAGTAGGAGCGGGGCACCAGAGACCCAGTACTTC
CAWSRSGAPETQYF
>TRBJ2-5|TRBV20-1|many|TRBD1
TGCAGTGCTGGCGAGTGGGACAGGCCGCACTTC
CSAGEWDRPHF
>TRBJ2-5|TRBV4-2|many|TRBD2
TGTGCCAGCAGCCAAGATCGTGGGGTAGCGGGGAAACAAGAGACCCAGTACTTC
CASSQDRGVAGKQETQYF
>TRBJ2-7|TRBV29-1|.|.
TGCAGCGTTGAGGTGGATGGCGAGCAGTACTTC
CSVEVDGEQYF